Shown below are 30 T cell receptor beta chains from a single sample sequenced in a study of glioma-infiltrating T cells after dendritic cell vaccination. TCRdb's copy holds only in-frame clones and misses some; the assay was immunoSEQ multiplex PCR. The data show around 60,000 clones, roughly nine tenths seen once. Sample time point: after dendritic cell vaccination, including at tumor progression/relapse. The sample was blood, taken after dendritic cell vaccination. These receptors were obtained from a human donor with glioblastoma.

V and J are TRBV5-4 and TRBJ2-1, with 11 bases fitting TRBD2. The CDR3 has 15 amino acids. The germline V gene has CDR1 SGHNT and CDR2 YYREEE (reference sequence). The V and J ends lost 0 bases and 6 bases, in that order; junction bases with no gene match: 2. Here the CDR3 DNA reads TGTGCCAGCAGCTTGGCACTAGCGGGAGCCAATGAGCAGTTCTTC. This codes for CASSLALAGANEQFF.

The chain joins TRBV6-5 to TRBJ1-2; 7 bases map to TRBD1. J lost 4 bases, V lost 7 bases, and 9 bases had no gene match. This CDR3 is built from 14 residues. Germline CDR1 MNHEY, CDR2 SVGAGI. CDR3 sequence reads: CASTTRTGLYGYTF. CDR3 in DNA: TGTGCCAGCACCACCCGGACAGGCCTCTATGGCTACACCTTC.

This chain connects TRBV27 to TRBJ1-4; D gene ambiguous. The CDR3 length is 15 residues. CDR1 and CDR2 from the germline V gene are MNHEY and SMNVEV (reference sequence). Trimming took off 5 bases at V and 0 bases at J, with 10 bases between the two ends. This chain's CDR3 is CASSPPGTTNEKLFF. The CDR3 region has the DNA TGTGCCAGCAGTCCCCCGGGGACAACTAATGAAAAACTGTTTTTT.

In nucleotides, the CDR3 is TGCAGCGTTGGGGGACAGGGCGGGAACACTGAAGCTTTCTTT. It specifies CSVGGQGGNTEAFF. J is TRBJ1-1 and V is TRBV29-1, with TRBD1 matching over 9 bases. V lost 4 bases and J lost 1; bases outside the gene matches: 4. The CDR3 consists of 14 residues. Per the germline V gene, CDR1 is SQVTM and CDR2 is ANQGSEA.

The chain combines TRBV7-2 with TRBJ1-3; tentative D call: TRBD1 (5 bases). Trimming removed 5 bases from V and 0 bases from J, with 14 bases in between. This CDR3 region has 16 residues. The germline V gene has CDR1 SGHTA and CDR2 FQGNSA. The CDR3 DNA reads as TGTGCCAGCAGCGCAGGGCAGGCAACCTCTGGAAACACCATATATTTT. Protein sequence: CASSAGQATSGNTIYF.

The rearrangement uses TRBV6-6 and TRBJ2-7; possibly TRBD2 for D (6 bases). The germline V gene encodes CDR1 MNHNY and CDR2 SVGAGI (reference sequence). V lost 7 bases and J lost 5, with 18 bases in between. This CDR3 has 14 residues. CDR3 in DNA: TGTGCCAGCAAAGGTGGCGGGAAGTCCCACGAGCAGTACTTC. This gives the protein CASKGGGKSHEQYF.

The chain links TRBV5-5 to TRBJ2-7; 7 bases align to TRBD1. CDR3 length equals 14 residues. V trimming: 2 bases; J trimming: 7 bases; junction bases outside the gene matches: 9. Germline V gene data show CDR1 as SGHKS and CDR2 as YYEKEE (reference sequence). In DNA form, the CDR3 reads TGTGCCAGCAGCTTTCAGACAGGGTCTTGGGAGCAGTACTTC. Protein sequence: CASSFQTGSWEQYF.

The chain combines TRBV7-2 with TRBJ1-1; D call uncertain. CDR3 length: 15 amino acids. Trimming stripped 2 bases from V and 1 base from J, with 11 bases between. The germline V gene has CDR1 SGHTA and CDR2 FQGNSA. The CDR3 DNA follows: TGTGCCAGCAGCTTATACGGGAGCCAGAACACTGAAGCTTTCTTT. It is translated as CASSLYGSQNTEAFF.

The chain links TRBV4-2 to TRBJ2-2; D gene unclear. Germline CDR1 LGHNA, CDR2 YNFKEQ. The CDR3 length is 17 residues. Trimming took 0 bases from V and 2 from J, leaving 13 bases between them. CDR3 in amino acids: CASSQDPRRANTGELFF. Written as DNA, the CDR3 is TGTGCCAGCAGCCAAGACCCTCGTAGAGCTAACACCGGGGAGCTGTTTTTT.

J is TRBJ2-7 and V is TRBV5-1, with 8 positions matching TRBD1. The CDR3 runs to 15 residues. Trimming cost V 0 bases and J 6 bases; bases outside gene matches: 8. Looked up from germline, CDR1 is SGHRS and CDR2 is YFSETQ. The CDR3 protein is CASSLGGTGAGEQYF. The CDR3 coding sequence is TGCGCCAGCAGCTTGGGGGGGACAGGTGCGGGCGAGCAGTACTTC.

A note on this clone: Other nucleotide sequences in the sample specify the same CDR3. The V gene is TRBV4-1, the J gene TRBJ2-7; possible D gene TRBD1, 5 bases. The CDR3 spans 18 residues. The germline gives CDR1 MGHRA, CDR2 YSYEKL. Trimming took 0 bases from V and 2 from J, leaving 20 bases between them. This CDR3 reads CASSQDVWAAQGAYEQYF. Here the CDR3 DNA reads TGCGCCAGCAGCCAAGACGTTTGGGCCGCTCAAGGGGCCTACGAGCAGTACTTC.

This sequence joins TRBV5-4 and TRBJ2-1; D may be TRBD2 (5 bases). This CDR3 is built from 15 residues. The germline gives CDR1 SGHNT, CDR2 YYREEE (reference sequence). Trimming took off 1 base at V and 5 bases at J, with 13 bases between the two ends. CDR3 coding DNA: TGTGCCAGCAGCTTGTCCCTGGGAGTTAACAATGAGCAGTTCTTC. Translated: CASSLSLGVNNEQFF.

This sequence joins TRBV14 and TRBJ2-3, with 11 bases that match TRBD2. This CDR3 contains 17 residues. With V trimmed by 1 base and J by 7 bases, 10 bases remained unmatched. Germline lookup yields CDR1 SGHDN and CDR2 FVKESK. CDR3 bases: TGTGCCAGCAGCCAAGGATTACCTAGACTAGCGGGGAATACGCAGTATTTT. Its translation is CASSQGLPRLAGNTQYF.

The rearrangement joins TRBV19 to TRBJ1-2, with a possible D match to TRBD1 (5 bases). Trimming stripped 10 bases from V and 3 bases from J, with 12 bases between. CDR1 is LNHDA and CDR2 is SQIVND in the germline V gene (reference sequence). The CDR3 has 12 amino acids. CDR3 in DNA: TGTGCCACCCTATCCAGGGACTATGGCTACACCTTC. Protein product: CATLSRDYGYTF.

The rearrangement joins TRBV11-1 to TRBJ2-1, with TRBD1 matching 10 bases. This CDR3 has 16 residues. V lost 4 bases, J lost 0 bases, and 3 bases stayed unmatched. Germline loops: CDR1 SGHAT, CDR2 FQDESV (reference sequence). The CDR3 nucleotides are TGTGCCAGCAGCTCAAGACAGGGGGCCTCCTACAATGAGCAGTTCTTC. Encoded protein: CASSSRQGASYNEQFF.

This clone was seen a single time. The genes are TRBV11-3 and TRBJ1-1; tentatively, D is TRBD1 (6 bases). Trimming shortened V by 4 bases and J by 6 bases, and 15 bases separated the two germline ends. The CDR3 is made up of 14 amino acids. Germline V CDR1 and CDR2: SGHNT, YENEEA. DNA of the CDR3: TGTGCCAGCAGCTCCTACAGGGAGGGCCCTGAAGCTTTCTTT. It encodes CASSSYREGPEAFF.

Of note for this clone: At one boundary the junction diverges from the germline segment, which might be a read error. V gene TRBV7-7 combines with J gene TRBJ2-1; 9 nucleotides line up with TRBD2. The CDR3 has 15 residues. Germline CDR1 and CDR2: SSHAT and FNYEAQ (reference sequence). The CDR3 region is CASSLALAGANEQFF. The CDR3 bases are TGTGCTAGCAGCTTAGCGTTAGCGGGAGCCAATGAGCAGTTCTTC. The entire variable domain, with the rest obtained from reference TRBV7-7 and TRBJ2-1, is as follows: GAGVSQSPRYKVTKRGQDVTLRCDPISSHATLYWYQQALGQGPEFLTYFNYEAQPDKSGLPSDRFSAERPEGSISTLTIQRTEQRDSAMYRCASSLALAGANEQFFGPGTRLTVL.

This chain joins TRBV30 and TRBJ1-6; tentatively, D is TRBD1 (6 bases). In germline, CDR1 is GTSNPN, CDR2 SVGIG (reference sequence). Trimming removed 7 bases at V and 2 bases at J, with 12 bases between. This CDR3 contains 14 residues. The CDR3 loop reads CASPQGPYNSPLHF. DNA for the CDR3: TGTGCCTCTCCACAGGGTCCCTATAATTCACCCCTCCACTTT. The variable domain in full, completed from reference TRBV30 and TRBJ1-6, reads SQTIHQWPATLVQPVGSPLSLECTVEGTSNPNLYWYRQAAGRGLQLLFYSVGIGQISSEVPQNLSASRPQDRQFILSSKKLLLSDSGFYLCASPQGPYNSPLHFGNGTRLTVT.

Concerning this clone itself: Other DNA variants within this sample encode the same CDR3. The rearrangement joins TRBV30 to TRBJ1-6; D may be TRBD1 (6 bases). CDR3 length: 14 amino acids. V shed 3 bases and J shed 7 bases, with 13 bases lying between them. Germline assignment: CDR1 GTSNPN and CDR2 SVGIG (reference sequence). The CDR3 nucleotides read TGTGCCTGGAGAGTAGGGGGGGCGAATTCACCCCTCCACTTT. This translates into CAWRVGGANSPLHF.

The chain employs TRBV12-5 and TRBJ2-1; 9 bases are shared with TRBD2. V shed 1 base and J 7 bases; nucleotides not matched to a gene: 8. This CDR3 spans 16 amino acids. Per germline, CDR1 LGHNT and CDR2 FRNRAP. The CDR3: CASGLGGGSGGNEQFF. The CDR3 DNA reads TGTGCTAGTGGTTTGGGAGGGGGTAGCGGGGGAAATGAGCAGTTCTTC. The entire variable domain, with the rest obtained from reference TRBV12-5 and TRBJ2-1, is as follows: DARVTQTPRHKVTEMGQEVTMRCQPILGHNTVFWYRQTMMQGLELLAYFRNRAPLDDSGMPKDRFSAEMPDATLATLKIQPSEPRDSAVYFCASGLGGGSGGNEQFFGPGTRLTVL.

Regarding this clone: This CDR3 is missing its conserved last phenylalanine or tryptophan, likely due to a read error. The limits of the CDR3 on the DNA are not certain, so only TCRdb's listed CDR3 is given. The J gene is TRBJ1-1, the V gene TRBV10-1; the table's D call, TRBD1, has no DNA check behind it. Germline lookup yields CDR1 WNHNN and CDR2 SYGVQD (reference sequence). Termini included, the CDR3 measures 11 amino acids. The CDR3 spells CASSEPPPGTG.

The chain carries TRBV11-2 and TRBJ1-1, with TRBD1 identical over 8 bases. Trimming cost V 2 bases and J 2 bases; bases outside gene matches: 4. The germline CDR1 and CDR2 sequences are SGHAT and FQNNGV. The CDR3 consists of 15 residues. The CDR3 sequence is CASSLIAGGNTEAFF. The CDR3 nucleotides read TGTGCCAGCAGCTTAATCGCAGGGGGCAACACTGAAGCTTTCTTT.

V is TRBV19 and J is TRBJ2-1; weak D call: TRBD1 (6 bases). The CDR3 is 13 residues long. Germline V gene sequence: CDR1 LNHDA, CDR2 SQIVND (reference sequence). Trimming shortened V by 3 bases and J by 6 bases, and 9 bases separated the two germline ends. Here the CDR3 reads CASSITGRNEQFF. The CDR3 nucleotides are TGTGCCAGTAGTATCACAGGGCGCAATGAGCAGTTCTTC.

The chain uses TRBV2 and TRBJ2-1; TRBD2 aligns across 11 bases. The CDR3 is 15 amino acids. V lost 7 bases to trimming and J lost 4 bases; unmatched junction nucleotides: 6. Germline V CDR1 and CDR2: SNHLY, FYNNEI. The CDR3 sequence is CASNPLAGAYNEQFF. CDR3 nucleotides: TGTGCCAGCAATCCACTAGCGGGAGCGTACAATGAGCAGTTCTTC.

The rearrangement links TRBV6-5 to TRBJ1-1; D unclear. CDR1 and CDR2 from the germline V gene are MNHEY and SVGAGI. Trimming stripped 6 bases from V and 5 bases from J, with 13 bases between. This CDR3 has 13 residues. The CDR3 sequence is CASSRARGTEAFF. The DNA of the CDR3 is TGTGCCAGCAGCCGAGCGCGTGGTACTGAAGCTTTCTTT.

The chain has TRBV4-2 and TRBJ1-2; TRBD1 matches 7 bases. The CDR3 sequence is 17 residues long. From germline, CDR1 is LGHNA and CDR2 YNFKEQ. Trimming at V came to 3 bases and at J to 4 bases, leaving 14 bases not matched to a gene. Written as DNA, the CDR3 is TGTGCCAGCAGCCAGGGGCCCGGGACAGAAGGGTCCTATGGCTACACCTTC. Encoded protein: CASSQGPGTEGSYGYTF.

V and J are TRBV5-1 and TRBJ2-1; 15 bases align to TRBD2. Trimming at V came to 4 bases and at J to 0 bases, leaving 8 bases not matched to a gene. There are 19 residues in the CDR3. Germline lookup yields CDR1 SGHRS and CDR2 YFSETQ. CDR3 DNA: TGCGCCAGCAGCCCCGGACTAGCGGGAGGGTATTACTCCTACAATGAGCAGTTCTTC. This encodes CASSPGLAGGYYSYNEQFF.

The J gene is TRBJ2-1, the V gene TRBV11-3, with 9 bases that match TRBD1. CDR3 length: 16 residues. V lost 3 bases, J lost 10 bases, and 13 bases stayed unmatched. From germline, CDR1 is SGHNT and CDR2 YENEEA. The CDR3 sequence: CASSLDPGQGIGEQFF. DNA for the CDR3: TGTGCCAGCAGCTTGGACCCGGGACAGGGAATAGGGGAGCAGTTCTTC.

CDR3: CASSQDRRAPYEQYF. The CDR3, as DNA: TGCGCCAGCAGCCAGGATCGGAGGGCCCCCTACGAGCAGTACTTC. The rearrangement uses TRBV5-1 and TRBJ2-7, with a possible D match to TRBD2 (6 bases). CDR3 size: 15 residues. CDR1 SGHRS and CDR2 YFSETQ come from the germline V gene. The germline V and J ends were trimmed by 4 bases and 2 bases, with 16 bases remaining between them. The full variable domain, in which reference TRBV5-1 and TRBJ2-7 provide the parts outside the CDR3, is KAGVTQTPRYLIKTRGQQVTLSCSPISGHRSVSWYQQTPGQGLQFLFEYFSETQRNKGNFPGRFSGRQFSNSRSEMNVSTLELGDSALYLCASSQDRRAPYEQYFGPGTRLTVT.

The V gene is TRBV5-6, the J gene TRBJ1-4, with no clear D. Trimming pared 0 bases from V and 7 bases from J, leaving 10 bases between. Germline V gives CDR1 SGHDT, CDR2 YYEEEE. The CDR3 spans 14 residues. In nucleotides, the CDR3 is TGTGCCAGCAGCTTGGGAGGGCTCGGTGAAAAACTGTTTTTT. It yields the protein CASSLGGLGEKLFF. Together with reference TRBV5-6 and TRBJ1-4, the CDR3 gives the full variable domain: DAGVTQSPTHLIKTRGQQVTLRCSPKSGHDTVSWYQQALGQGPQFIFQYYEEEERQRGNFPDRFSGHQFPNYSSELNVNALLLGDSALYLCASSLGGLGEKLFFGSGTQLSVL.